This TCR beta chain was sequenced during a study of blood T cell repertoires in COVID-19. Turning to the study itself: The United States, Italy and Spain were the sources of the acute and convalescent COVID-19 samples. The analysed material was cDNA or gDNA that came from T cells, B-cell-depleted T cells, or PBMCs.

Trimming pared 5 bases from V and 9 bases from J, leaving 13 bases between. Germline CDR1 reads MNHEY; CDR2 reads SVGAGI. This CDR3 contains 12 residues. Enrollment of patients from Seattle took place during active infection, with longitudinal follow-up. In the study's own analysis: Estimates of nucleated cell counts were drawn from the amplification of reference gene primers. Sequencing used immunoSEQ multiplex PCR; TCRdb keeps in-frame clones, though not all of them. V, J and clone size reflect that table, while D and trimming were determined from the DNA. The sample has around 340,000 clones; about 86% are singletons.

The chain is built from TRBV6-5 and TRBJ1-1; D remains ambiguous. The sequenced sample was peripheral blood. The sequence was collected from a woman in her fifties or sixties with COVID-19, enrolled during active disease. The CDR3 is CASSPREGKAFF. As DNA, the CDR3 is TGTGCCAGCAGTCCCCGGGAAGGGAAAGCTTTCTTT.